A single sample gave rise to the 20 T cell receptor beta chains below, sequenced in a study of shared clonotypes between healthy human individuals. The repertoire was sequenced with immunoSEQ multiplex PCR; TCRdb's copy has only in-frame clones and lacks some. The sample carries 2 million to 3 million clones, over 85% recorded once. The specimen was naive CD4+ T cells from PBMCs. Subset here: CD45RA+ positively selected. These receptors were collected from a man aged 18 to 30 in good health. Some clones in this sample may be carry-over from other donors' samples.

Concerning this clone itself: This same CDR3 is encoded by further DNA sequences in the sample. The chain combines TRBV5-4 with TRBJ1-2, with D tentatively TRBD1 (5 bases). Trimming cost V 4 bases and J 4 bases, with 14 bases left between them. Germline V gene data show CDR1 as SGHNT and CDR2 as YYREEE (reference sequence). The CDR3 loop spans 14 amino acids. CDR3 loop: CASSPGGGIYGYTF. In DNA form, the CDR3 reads TGTGCCAGCAGCCCCGGTGGGGGGATCTATGGCTACACCTTC.

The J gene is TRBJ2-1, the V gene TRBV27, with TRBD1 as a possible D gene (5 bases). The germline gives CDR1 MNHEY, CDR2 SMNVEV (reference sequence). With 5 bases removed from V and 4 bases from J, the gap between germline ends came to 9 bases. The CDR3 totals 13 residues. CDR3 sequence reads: CASSKNRYNEQFF. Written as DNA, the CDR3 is TGTGCCAGCAGTAAAAACAGGTACAATGAGCAGTTCTTC.

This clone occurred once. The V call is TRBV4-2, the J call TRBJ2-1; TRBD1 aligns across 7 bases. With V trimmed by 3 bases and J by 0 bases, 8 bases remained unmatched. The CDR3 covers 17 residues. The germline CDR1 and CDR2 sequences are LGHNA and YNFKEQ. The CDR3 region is CASSHQKQGTSYNEQFF. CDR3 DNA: TGTGCCAGCAGCCACCAAAAACAGGGGACCTCCTACAATGAGCAGTTCTTC.

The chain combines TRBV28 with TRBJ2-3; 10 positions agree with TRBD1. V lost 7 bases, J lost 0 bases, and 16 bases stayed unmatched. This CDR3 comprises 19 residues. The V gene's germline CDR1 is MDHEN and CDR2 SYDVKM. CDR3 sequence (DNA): TGTGCCAGCACCTCACCGGGGGGACCGGGACAGGGGAGCACAGATACGCAGTATTTT. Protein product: CASTSPGGPGQGSTDTQYF.

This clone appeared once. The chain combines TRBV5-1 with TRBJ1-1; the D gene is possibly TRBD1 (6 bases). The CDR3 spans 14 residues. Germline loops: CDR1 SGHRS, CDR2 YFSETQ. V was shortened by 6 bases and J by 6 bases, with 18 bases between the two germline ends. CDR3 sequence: CASNKFWGRPEAFF. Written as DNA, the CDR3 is TGCGCCAGCAACAAATTTTGGGGGCGGCCTGAAGCTTTCTTT.

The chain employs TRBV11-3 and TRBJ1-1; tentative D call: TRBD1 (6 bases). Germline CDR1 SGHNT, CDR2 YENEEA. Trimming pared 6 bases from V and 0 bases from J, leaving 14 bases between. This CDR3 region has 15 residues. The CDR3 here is CASSTGRDMNTEAFF. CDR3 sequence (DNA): TGTGCCAGCAGTACAGGACGGGACATGAACACTGAAGCTTTCTTT.

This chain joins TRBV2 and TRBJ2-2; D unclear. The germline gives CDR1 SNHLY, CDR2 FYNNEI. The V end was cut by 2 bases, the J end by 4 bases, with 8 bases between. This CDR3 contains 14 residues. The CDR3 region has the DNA TGTGCCAGCAGTGAATTGTTAGGCACCGGGGAGCTGTTTTTT. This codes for CASSELLGTGELFF.

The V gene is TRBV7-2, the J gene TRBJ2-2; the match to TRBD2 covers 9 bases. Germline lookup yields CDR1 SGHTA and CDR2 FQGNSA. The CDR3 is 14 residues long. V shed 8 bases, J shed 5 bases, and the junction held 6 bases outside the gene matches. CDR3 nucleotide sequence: TGTGCCAGCCGCGGGAGGGCCCGGACCGGGGAGCTGTTTTTT. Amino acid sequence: CASRGRARTGELFF.

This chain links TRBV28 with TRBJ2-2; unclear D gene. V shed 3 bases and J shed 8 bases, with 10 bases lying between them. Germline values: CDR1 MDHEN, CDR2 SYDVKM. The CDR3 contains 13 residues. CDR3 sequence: CASSFVGWGELFF. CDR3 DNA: TGTGCCAGCAGTTTCGTGGGATGGGGGGAGCTGTTTTTT.

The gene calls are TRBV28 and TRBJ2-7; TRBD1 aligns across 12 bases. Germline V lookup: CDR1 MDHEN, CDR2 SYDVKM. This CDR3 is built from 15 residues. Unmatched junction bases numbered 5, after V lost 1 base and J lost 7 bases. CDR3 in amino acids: CASSLSGQGAKEQYF. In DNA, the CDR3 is TGTGCCAGCAGTTTATCGGGACAGGGGGCGAAAGAGCAGTACTTC.

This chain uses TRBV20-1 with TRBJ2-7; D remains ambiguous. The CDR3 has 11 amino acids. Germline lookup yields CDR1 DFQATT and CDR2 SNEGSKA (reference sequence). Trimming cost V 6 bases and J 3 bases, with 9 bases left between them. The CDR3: CSARLHYEQYF. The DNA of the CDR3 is TGCAGTGCCCGACTCCACTACGAGCAGTACTTC.

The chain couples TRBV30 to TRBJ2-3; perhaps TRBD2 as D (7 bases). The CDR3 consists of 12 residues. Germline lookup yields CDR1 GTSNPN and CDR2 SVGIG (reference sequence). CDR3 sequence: CSIIGGGDTQYF. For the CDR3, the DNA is TGTTCCATAATAGGGGGAGGGGATACGCAGTATTTT.

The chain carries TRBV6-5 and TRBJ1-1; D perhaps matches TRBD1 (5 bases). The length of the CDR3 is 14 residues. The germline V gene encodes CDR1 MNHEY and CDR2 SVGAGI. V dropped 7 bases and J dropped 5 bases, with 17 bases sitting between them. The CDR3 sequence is CASTRGGGETEAFF. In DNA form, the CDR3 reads TGTGCCAGCACTAGGGGTGGAGGGGAGACTGAAGCTTTCTTT.

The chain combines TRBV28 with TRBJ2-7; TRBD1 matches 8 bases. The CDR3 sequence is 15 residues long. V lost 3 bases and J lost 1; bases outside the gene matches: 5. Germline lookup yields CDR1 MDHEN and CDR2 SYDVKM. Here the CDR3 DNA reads TGTGCCAGCAGTTTCCGGACAGGGTTTTCCTACGAGCAGTACTTC. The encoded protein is CASSFRTGFSYEQYF.

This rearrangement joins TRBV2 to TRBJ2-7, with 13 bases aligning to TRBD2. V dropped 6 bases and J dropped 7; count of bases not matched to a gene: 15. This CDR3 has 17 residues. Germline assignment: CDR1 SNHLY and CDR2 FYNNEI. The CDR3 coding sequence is TGTGCCAGCAGCGAAATCTATACTAGCGGGAGGGCCAGGGAGCAGTACTTC. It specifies CASSEIYTSGRAREQYF.

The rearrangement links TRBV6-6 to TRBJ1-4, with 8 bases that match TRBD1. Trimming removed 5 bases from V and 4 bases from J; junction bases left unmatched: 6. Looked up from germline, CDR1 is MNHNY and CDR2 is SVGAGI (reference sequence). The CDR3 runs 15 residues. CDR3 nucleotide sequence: TGTGCCAGCAGTCCTCAGGGGGCGGGTAATGAAAAACTGTTTTTT. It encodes CASSPQGAGNEKLFF.

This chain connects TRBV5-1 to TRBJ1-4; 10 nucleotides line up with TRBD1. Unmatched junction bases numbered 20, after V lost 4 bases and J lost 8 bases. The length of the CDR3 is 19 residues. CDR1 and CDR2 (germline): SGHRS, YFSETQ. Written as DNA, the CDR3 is TGCGCCAGCAGCCTACCAAACCGGGACAGGGGTTTAAAAATCGAAAAACTGTTTTTT. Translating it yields CASSLPNRDRGLKIEKLFF.

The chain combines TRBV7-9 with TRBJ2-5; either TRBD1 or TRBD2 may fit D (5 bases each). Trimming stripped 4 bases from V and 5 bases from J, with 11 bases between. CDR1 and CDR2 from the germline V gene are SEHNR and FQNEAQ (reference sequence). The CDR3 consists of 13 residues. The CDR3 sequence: CASSSGPGETQYF. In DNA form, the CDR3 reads TGTGCCAGCAGCTCGGGACCGGGGGAGACCCAGTACTTC.

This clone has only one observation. The CDR3: CASSLGQANSPLHF. The CDR3 nucleotides read TGCGCCAGCAGCTTGGGACAGGCCAATTCACCCCTCCACTTT. This chain joins TRBV5-1 and TRBJ1-6; weak D call: TRBD1 (6 bases). V gave up 0 bases and J gave up 7 bases, with 8 bases separating them. CDR1 is SGHRS and CDR2 is YFSETQ in the germline V gene. The CDR3 totals 14 residues.

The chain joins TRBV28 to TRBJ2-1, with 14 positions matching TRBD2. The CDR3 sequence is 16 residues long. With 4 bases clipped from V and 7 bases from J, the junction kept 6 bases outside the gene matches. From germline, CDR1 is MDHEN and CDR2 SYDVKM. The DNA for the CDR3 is TGTGCCAGCAGTTCCTACGGGACTAGCGGGAGAAATGAGCAGTTCTTC. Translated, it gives CASSSYGTSGRNEQFF.